Following are 23 T cell receptor beta chains from one sample sequenced in a study of cytomegalovirus exposure and HLA in healthy donors. Profiling relied on immunoSEQ multiplex PCR, and the TCRdb table lists in-frame clones only, not all of them. Of 60,000 to 80,000 clones listed, around four fifths were seen once; the top ten hold around 2.9%. Material for sequencing was PBMCs. These receptors were taken from a man aged 30 to 39 in good health and CMV-seronegative.

This clone was picked up one time. The CDR3 sequence is CASSSGLVEKLFF. The CDR3 region has the DNA TGTGCCAGCAGCTCGGGGTTGGTGGAAAAACTGTTTTTT. The V call is TRBV28, the J call TRBJ1-4; D is undetermined. Germline CDR1 and CDR2: MDHEN and SYDVKM. CDR3 size: 13 residues. V lost 6 bases and J 8 bases, leaving 13 bases between the germline ends.

The rearrangement joins TRBV4-1 to TRBJ2-5; no definite D call. V was trimmed by 3 bases and J by 2 bases, leaving 16 bases between them. This CDR3 has 16 amino acids. Germline V gene data show CDR1 as MGHRA and CDR2 as YSYEKL. The CDR3 spells CASSHKRGRRQETQYF. In nucleotides, the CDR3 is TGCGCCAGCAGCCACAAGAGAGGCAGACGTCAAGAGACCCAGTACTTC.

V gene TRBV6-5 combines with J gene TRBJ1-5; D is perhaps TRBD1 (6 bases). The V end lost 7 bases, the J end lost 1 base, and 11 bases lay between the germline ends. Germline V gene sequence: CDR1 MNHEY, CDR2 SVGAGI. The CDR3 sequence is 14 residues long. For the CDR3, the DNA is TGTGCCAGCACACAGGGTGGAAGCAATCAGCCCCAGCATTTT. Amino acids: CASTQGGSNQPQHF.

V gene TRBV5-4 combines with J gene TRBJ2-2; 10 bases are a match to TRBD1. Unmatched junction bases numbered 7, after V lost 4 bases and J lost 7 bases. The CDR3 runs to 15 residues. Per germline, CDR1 SGHNT and CDR2 YYREEE (reference sequence). Written as DNA, the CDR3 is TGTGCCAGCAGCCGGACAGGGGGATTTATCGGGGAGCTGTTTTTT. Translated: CASSRTGGFIGELFF.

The chain couples TRBV5-1 to TRBJ1-1; TRBD1 aligns across 8 bases. Germline-derived CDR1 and CDR2 are SGHRS and YFSETQ. The CDR3 is made up of 14 amino acids. With V trimmed by 2 bases and J by 5 bases, 5 bases remained unmatched. This chain's CDR3 is CASSFQGANTEAFF. As DNA, the CDR3 is TGCGCCAGCAGCTTCCAGGGGGCGAATACTGAAGCTTTCTTT.

The chain links TRBV11-1 to TRBJ2-5; D is possibly TRBD1 (5 bases). CDR3 length: 14 amino acids. The V gene lost 5 bases and the J gene lost 2 bases, with 12 bases spanning the gap. In germline, CDR1 is SGHAT, CDR2 FQDESV (reference sequence). The CDR3 bases are TGTGCCAGCAGCCTCAAGGGGCGGCAAGAGACCCAGTACTTC. This translates into CASSLKGRQETQYF.

The chain recombines TRBV5-1 with TRBJ1-2; no definite D call. V was shortened by 0 bases and J by 5 bases, with 14 bases between the two germline ends. This CDR3 region has 15 residues. Germline CDR1 and CDR2: SGHRS and YFSETQ. The CDR3, as DNA: TGCGCCAGCAGCTTGGGAGATCGGGAGCTATATGGCTACACCTTC. Its protein is CASSLGDRELYGYTF.

The rearrangement uses TRBV5-1 and TRBJ1-4; TRBD1 is a possible D gene (5 bases). The germline V gene encodes CDR1 SGHRS and CDR2 YFSETQ. This CDR3 contains 14 residues. V was clipped by 0 bases and J by 8 bases, with 11 bases between them. CDR3 amino acids: CASSLGQIGEKLFF. CDR3 bases: TGCGCCAGCAGCTTGGGACAGATCGGCGAAAAACTGTTTTTT. Based on the CDR3 plus reference TRBV5-1 and TRBJ1-4, the full variable domain is KAGVTQTPRYLIKTRGQQVTLSCSPISGHRSVSWYQQTPGQGLQFLFEYFSETQRNKGNFPGRFSGRQFSNSRSEMNVSTLELGDSALYLCASSLGQIGEKLFFGSGTQLSVL.

This clone came up a few times. This sequence joins TRBV18 and TRBJ1-5, with D possibly TRBD1 on 5 matching bases. The V and J ends lost 3 bases and 1 base respectively, with 13 bases between them. CDR3 length equals 16 residues. Germline CDR1 is KGHSH and CDR2 is LQKENI. The CDR3 region is CASSPGQGGSNQPQHF. The CDR3 nucleotides read TGTGCCAGCTCACCGGGTCAGGGCGGCAGCAATCAGCCCCAGCATTTT.

This rearrangement joins TRBV7-9 to TRBJ2-7, with D possibly being TRBD1 (6 bases). V lost 5 bases and J 3 bases, leaving 26 bases between the germline ends. The CDR3 has 18 amino acids. CDR1 SEHNR and CDR2 FQNEAQ come from the germline V gene (reference sequence). CDR3 loop: CASSQGGDNLLDSYEQYV. The CDR3 DNA reads as TGTGCCAGCAGCCAAGGTGGAGACAACCTCTTGGACAGCTACGAGCAGTACGTC.

A few counts support this clone. This chain joins TRBV2 and TRBJ2-2; 7 bases line up with TRBD1. V shed 5 bases and J 5 bases; nucleotides not matched to a gene: 5. The CDR3 is 14 residues long. The germline V gene encodes CDR1 SNHLY and CDR2 FYNNEI. The chain's CDR3 is CASSLTGVTGELFF. The CDR3 region has the DNA TGTGCCAGCAGTTTAACAGGGGTGACCGGGGAGCTGTTTTTT.

In its sample, this clone was seen many times. This chain connects TRBV7-9 to TRBJ2-1; 8 bases are a match to TRBD2. Germline V gene data show CDR1 as SEHNR and CDR2 as FQNEAQ (reference sequence). This CDR3 has 15 amino acids. The V gene end was trimmed by 4 bases and the J gene end by 7 bases; junction bases not matched to a gene: 9. For the CDR3, the DNA is TGTGCCAGCAGCTCCGAGATAGCGGGGACAAATGAGCAGTTCTTC. Translating gives CASSSEIAGTNEQFF.

The chain combines TRBV5-1 with TRBJ2-5; 12 bases map to TRBD2. The CDR3 has 16 amino acids. V was pared by 4 bases and J by 2 bases, with 6 bases of the junction left unmatched. Germline-derived CDR1 and CDR2 are SGHRS and YFSETQ. The CDR3 nucleotides read TGCGCCAGCAGCGGGGGACTAGCGGGCCAACAAGAGACCCAGTACTTC. Translated, it gives CASSGGLAGQQETQYF.

This clone was counted only a few times. V gene TRBV10-3 combines with J gene TRBJ1-3, with D possibly TRBD1 on 6 matching bases. From germline, CDR1 is ENHRY and CDR2 SYGVKD. The CDR3 length is 13 residues. The ends were cut back, 6 bases at V and 0 bases at J, with 6 bases in the middle. CDR3 sequence reads: CAIRDSSGNTIYF. The CDR3 DNA reads TGTGCCATCAGGGACAGCTCTGGAAACACCATATATTTT.

The chain employs TRBV9 and TRBJ2-1; 11 positions match TRBD2. The CDR3 runs to 15 residues. CDR1 SGDLS and CDR2 YYNGEE come from the germline V gene. The ends lost 2 bases at V and 7 bases at J; junction bases unmatched: 5. For the CDR3, the DNA is TGTGCCAGCAGCGTCACTAGCGGGAGAGGGAATGAGCAGTTCTTC. It yields the protein CASSVTSGRGNEQFF.

This chain connects TRBV7-6 to TRBJ1-4; TRBD1 aligns across 8 bases. The CDR3 runs 14 residues. J was trimmed by 7 bases and V by 3 bases; bases with no gene match: 4. The germline V gene has CDR1 SGHVS and CDR2 FNYEAQ. The CDR3 DNA is TGTGCCAGCAGCTTGACAGGGGAAGGTGAAAAACTGTTTTTT. Amino acids: CASSLTGEGEKLFF.

The J gene is TRBJ2-1, the V gene TRBV7-2, with 11 nucleotides matching TRBD2. Trimming took 6 bases from V and 16 from J; bases not matched to a gene: 23. This CDR3 spans 17 amino acids. In germline, CDR1 is SGHTA, CDR2 FQGNSA. CDR3 residues: CASRNYRGYSSSGRLFF. The CDR3 DNA reads TGTGCCAGCAGGAATTACAGGGGGTATTCCTCTAGCGGGAGGCTTTTCTTC. The full variable domain, in which reference TRBV7-2 and TRBJ2-1 provide the parts outside the CDR3, is GAGVSQSPSNKVTEKGKDVELRCDPISGHTALYWYRQSLGQGLEFLIYFQGNSAPDKSGLPSDRFSAERTGGSVSTLTIQRTQQEDSAVYLCASRNYRGYSSSGRLFFGPGTRLTVL.

The count of this clone is one. This rearrangement joins TRBV6-1 to TRBJ2-7; TRBD2 matches at 8 bases. The J segment lost 2 bases and the V segment lost 2 bases, leaving 5 bases of the junction unmatched. The CDR3 length is 15 residues. Germline CDR1 is MNHNS and CDR2 is SASEGT. CDR3 region: CASSESAGGPYEQYV. As DNA, the CDR3 is TGTGCCAGCAGTGAAAGCGCGGGAGGTCCCTACGAGCAGTACGTC.

The chain has TRBV6-4 and TRBJ1-2; the D is unclear. V was shortened by 6 bases and J by 5 bases, with 13 bases between the two germline ends. CDR3 size: 13 residues. Germline V gene data show CDR1 as MRHNA and CDR2 as SNTAGT. CDR3 nucleotide sequence: TGTGCCAGCAGAGCGGGAGTAACTTATGGCTACACCTTC. Protein sequence: CASRAGVTYGYTF.

This rearrangement joins TRBV19 to TRBJ2-2; D gene ambiguous. Trimming took 6 bases from V and 6 from J, leaving 14 bases between them. In germline, CDR1 is LNHDA, CDR2 SQIVND (reference sequence). The CDR3 is made up of 14 amino acids. The CDR3: CASRPLEDSGELFF. In DNA form, the CDR3 reads TGTGCCAGTAGACCCCTAGAGGATTCCGGGGAGCTGTTTTTT.

This chain uses TRBV27 with TRBJ1-1; D is unresolved. V lost 2 bases, J lost 0 bases, and 10 bases lay in between. This CDR3 contains 15 residues. Germline V gene data show CDR1 as MNHEY and CDR2 as SMNVEV (reference sequence). The CDR3 DNA is TGTGCCAGCAGTTTAGGCTCGTATTTGAACACTGAAGCTTTCTTT. Its protein product is CASSLGSYLNTEAFF.

CDR3 DNA: TGTGCCAGCAGCTCTACGCGAGACGGCGGTCGAGGCTACACCTTC. This encodes CASSSTRDGGRGYTF. The chain links TRBV7-2 to TRBJ1-2; no clear D. V was clipped by 4 bases and J by 8 bases, with 20 bases between them. Germline-derived CDR1 and CDR2 are SGHTA and FQGNSA. The CDR3 extends over 15 amino acids.

This chain links TRBV9 with TRBJ2-3; 9 bases map to TRBD1. There are 16 residues in the CDR3. Looked up from germline, CDR1 is SGDLS and CDR2 is YYNGEE. The V and J ends lost 1 base and 6 bases, in that order; junction bases with no gene match: 9. The CDR3 loop is CASSVWGQGDGDTQYF. The CDR3 bases are TGTGCCAGCAGCGTATGGGGACAGGGAGATGGCGATACGCAGTATTTT.